What follows are 16 T cell receptor beta chains derived from one specimen sequenced in a study of cytomegalovirus exposure and HLA in healthy donors. The method was immunoSEQ multiplex PCR; TCRdb's version includes in-frame clones alone and lacks a portion of them. In the table there are about 190,000 clones, about 86% of which are singletons. Material for sequencing was PBMCs. These receptors came from a woman aged 18-30 years in good health and CMV-seropositive.

The V gene is TRBV5-1, the J gene TRBJ2-1; 7 bases are shared with TRBD2. This CDR3 spans 13 amino acids. Per the germline V gene, CDR1 is SGHRS and CDR2 is YFSETQ. With 6 bases clipped from V and 5 bases from J, the junction kept 5 bases outside the gene matches. CDR3 bases: TGCGCCAGCACAAGCGGGATCGACAATGAGCAGTTCTTC. Its protein is CASTSGIDNEQFF.

The rearrangement uses TRBV13 and TRBJ2-1; D perhaps matches TRBD2 (6 bases). The CDR3 is made up of 15 amino acids. The V end was cut by 4 bases, the J end by 8 bases, with 18 bases between. Germline lookup yields CDR1 PRHDT and CDR2 FYEKMQ (reference sequence). The CDR3 DNA sequence: TGTGCCAGCAGCTCATCCGGCGGGGTGGGCGATGAGCAGTTCTTC. Translation gives CASSSSGGVGDEQFF.

J is TRBJ1-5 and V is TRBV6-1, with D unresolved. Trimming took 2 bases from V and 6 from J, leaving 8 bases between them. Germline loops: CDR1 MNHNS, CDR2 SASEGT. The CDR3 loop spans 13 amino acids. CDR3 residues: CASSEYGGQPQHF. The CDR3 coding sequence is TGTGCCAGCAGTGAATATGGAGGTCAGCCCCAGCATTTT.

V usage is TRBV29-1 and J usage is TRBJ1-1; maybe TRBD1 (5 bases). The V end was cut by 6 bases, the J end by 8 bases, with 10 bases between. Germline V gene sequence: CDR1 SQVTM, CDR2 ANQGSEA. The CDR3 runs 10 residues. The CDR3 loop reads CSVADIEAFF. The CDR3 DNA is TGCAGCGTCGCGGACATCGAAGCTTTCTTT. The whole variable domain, remainder taken from reference TRBV29-1 and TRBJ1-1, is SAVISQKPSRDICQRGTSLTIQCQVDSQVTMMFWYRQQPGQSLTLIATANQGSEATYESGFVIDKFPISRPNLTFSTLTVSNMSPEDSSIYLCSVADIEAFFGQGTRLTVV.

V is TRBV18 and J is TRBJ1-2, with TRBD1 matching over 9 bases. With 3 bases clipped from V and 7 bases from J, the junction kept 9 bases outside the gene matches. Looked up from germline, CDR1 is KGHSH and CDR2 is LQKENI. This CDR3 spans 15 amino acids. The CDR3 region has the DNA TGTGCCAGCTCACCCGGAGGACAGGGGAGTTTTGGCTACACCTTC. It codes for CASSPGGQGSFGYTF. Looking up the rest from reference TRBV18 and TRBJ1-2 gives the full variable domain: NAGVMQNPRHLVRRRGQEARLRCSPMKGHSHVYWYRQLPEEGLKFMVYLQKENIIDESGMPKERFSAEFPKEGPSILRIQQVVRGDSAAYFCASSPGGQGSFGYTFGSGTRLTVV.

The gene calls are TRBV18 and TRBJ2-1, with D perhaps TRBD2 (5 bases). CDR1 KGHSH and CDR2 LQKENI come from the germline V gene. V lost 6 bases, J lost 3 bases, and 21 bases lay in between. The CDR3 contains 17 residues. The DNA for the CDR3 is TGTGCCAGCTCCCCCGTTCAAGCCGGGATCCTCTACAATGAGCAGTTCTTC. Amino acids: CASSPVQAGILYNEQFF. Full variable domain (outside the CDR3, taken from reference TRBV18 and TRBJ2-1): NAGVMQNPRHLVRRRGQEARLRCSPMKGHSHVYWYRQLPEEGLKFMVYLQKENIIDESGMPKERFSAEFPKEGPSILRIQQVVRGDSAAYFCASSPVQAGILYNEQFFGPGTRLTVL.

This clone was detected only once. The chain is built from TRBV27 and TRBJ1-1; tentative D call: TRBD1 (5 bases). V was pared by 0 bases and J by 5 bases, with 10 bases between. Germline CDR1 and CDR2: MNHEY and SMNVEV (reference sequence). The CDR3 has 14 amino acids. The DNA of the CDR3 is TGTGCCAGCAGTTTATCCAGGGTGGAAACTGAAGCTTTCTTT. Protein: CASSLSRVETEAFF.

The CDR3 reads CASSQDLGRGVISQPQHF. The CDR3 coding sequence is TGCGCCAGCAGCCAAGATTTAGGCAGGGGAGTGATAAGTCAGCCCCAGCATTTT. The genes are TRBV4-1 and TRBJ1-5; maybe TRBD1 (6 bases). The CDR3 loop spans 18 amino acids. Per germline, CDR1 MGHRA and CDR2 YSYEKL. Trimming stripped 0 bases from V and 6 bases from J, with 21 bases between.

The rearrangement joins TRBV6-1 to TRBJ1-4, with D unresolved. The CDR3 is made up of 14 amino acids. V was trimmed by 8 bases and J by 8 bases, leaving 18 bases between them. From germline, CDR1 is MNHNS and CDR2 SASEGT. The CDR3 bases are TGTGCCAGCTGTCGGGTAGAATTTTTGGAAAAACTGTTTTTT. Its protein is CASCRVEFLEKLFF.

The chain uses TRBV18 and TRBJ1-3, with D perhaps TRBD1 (5 bases). Germline lookup yields CDR1 KGHSH and CDR2 LQKENI. The CDR3 extends over 15 amino acids. The V and J ends lost 4 bases and 0 bases respectively, with 10 bases between them. In nucleotides, the CDR3 is TGTGCCAGCTCACAGCGGGGCGACTCTGGAAACACCATATATTTT. Amino acids: CASSQRGDSGNTIYF.

This chain uses TRBV20-1 with TRBJ2-7; D might be TRBD2 (6 bases). From germline, CDR1 is DFQATT and CDR2 SNEGSKA (reference sequence). Between the trimmed V and J ends, which lost 3 bases and 6 bases, there was a span of 9 bases. The CDR3 spans 11 residues. The DNA for the CDR3 is TGCAGTGCTAGGCGGGGTGGCGAGCAGTACTTC. Protein sequence: CSARRGGEQYF.

This chain links TRBV2 with TRBJ1-2; the D is unclear. CDR1 is SNHLY and CDR2 is FYNNEI in the germline V gene. The CDR3 length is 13 residues. V lost 3 bases to trimming and J lost 4 bases, with 9 bases between them. Here the CDR3 reads CASSDSGSYGYTF. The CDR3 DNA is TGTGCCAGCAGTGACTCGGGTTCCTATGGCTACACCTTC.

V is TRBV7-9 and J is TRBJ1-2, with D hard to call. Trimming took 7 bases from V and 7 from J, leaving 13 bases between them. Germline-derived CDR1 and CDR2 are SEHNR and FQNEAQ (reference sequence). The CDR3 spans 12 residues. The CDR3 bases are TGTGCCAGCACCTACTTAGCGGGTGGCTACACCTTC. This encodes CASTYLAGGYTF.

The chain carries TRBV2 and TRBJ2-1; D possibly corresponds to TRBD2 (7 bases). V lost 2 bases and J 5 bases, leaving 13 bases between the germline ends. This CDR3 is 15 amino acids long. Germline CDR1 is SNHLY and CDR2 is FYNNEI. CDR3 residues: CASSESRGGDNEQFF. The CDR3 DNA is TGTGCCAGCAGTGAAAGCAGGGGAGGGGACAATGAGCAGTTCTTC.

The chain uses TRBV11-2 and TRBJ1-1; unclear D gene. Germline assignment: CDR1 SGHAT and CDR2 FQNNGV. The CDR3 contains 16 residues. Between the trimmed V and J ends, which lost 4 bases and 2 bases, there was a span of 17 bases. CDR3 sequence (DNA): TGTGCCAGCAGCTGGGTGGCGGGGATACCTAACACTGAAGCTTTCTTT. It is translated as CASSWVAGIPNTEAFF.

This chain connects TRBV6-1 to TRBJ1-3, with D perhaps TRBD1 (6 bases). Trimming removed 9 bases at V and 3 bases at J, with 18 bases between. The germline V gene has CDR1 MNHNS and CDR2 SASEGT. The CDR3 is 15 residues long. The CDR3 bases are TGTGCCAGTTGGAAGGATTTCAGGGGTGGAAACACCATATATTTT. It yields the protein CASWKDFRGGNTIYF.